The TCR beta chain under discussion was sequenced for a study of T-cell reconstitution after alpha-beta-depleted transplantation in children. A note on this clonotype: No antigen is known for it.

Researchers prepared the TCRbeta library using unique molecular identifiers, the study reports. TCRdb re-called the PCR reads with MiXCR, one entry per CDR3 protein. The sample has around 580,000 distinct CDR3 sequences; 20% to 30% are singletons. General study points: Reportedly, alpha-beta T cells present about two months post-transplant originated from several hundred expanded clones of graft origin. T-cell counts and diversity at one year following transplant were attributed mainly to newly produced T cells. Diversity of TCRbeta at day 60 was high in some patients, arising from surviving recipient T cells and thymic progenitors.

Germline CDR1 SGHRS, CDR2 YFSETQ. The CDR3 runs 18 residues. V was clipped by 4 bases and J by 8 bases; unmatched bases: 16. The sequenced sample was PBMCs, obtained before TCRalphabeta/CD19-depleted stem cell transplant. The sequence was collected from a boy less than two years old with Wiskott-Aldrich syndrome, due to receive a stem cell transplant. The chain couples TRBV5-1 to TRBJ2-1, with TRBD2 identical over 12 bases. CDR3 in DNA: TGCGCCAGCAGCAAACTCGCGGCTAGCGGGGGGGCCGGCGATGAGCAGTTCTTC. It codes for CASSKLAASGGAGDEQFF.